The T cell receptor beta chain under discussion was sequenced for a study of shared clonotypes between healthy human individuals. Comments on this clone: What it recognizes is unknown.

Findings and caveats of the study: Shared clonotypes across all four donors exceeded non-shared ones in generation probability. Naive CD4 clonotypes overlapped across a handful of donors at around 4.8%.

Donors comprised only Caucasian adults living in Nashville, Tennessee. The investigators split CD4+ cells into a CD45RA+ naive subset and a CD45RA-negative memory subset. The germline gives CDR1 SGHVS, CDR2 FQNEAQ. The V and J ends lost 3 bases and 3 bases respectively, with 6 bases between them. This CDR3 contains 13 residues. Profiling relied on immunoSEQ multiplex PCR, and the TCRdb table lists in-frame clones only, not all of them. The repertoire holds under 2.5 million clones, with under 95% as singletons. The clonotype was recovered from a man aged 18 to 30 in good health. Some clones in this sample may be carry-over from other donors' samples. The rearrangement joins TRBV7-8 to TRBJ1-5; D is uncertain. The sample was naive CD4+ T cells from PBMCs. Subset reported: CD45RA+ positively selected. Here the CDR3 reads CASSLSDNQPQHF. In DNA, the CDR3 is TGTGCCAGCAGCTTGTCCGACAATCAGCCCCAGCATTTT. Full variable domain (missing parts from reference TRBV7-8 and TRBJ1-5): GAGVSQSPRYKVAKRGQDVALRCDPISGHVSLFWYQQALGQGPEFLTYFQNEAQLDKSGLPSDRFFAERPEGSVSTLKIQRTQQEDSAVYLCASSLSDNQPQHFGDGTRLSIL.